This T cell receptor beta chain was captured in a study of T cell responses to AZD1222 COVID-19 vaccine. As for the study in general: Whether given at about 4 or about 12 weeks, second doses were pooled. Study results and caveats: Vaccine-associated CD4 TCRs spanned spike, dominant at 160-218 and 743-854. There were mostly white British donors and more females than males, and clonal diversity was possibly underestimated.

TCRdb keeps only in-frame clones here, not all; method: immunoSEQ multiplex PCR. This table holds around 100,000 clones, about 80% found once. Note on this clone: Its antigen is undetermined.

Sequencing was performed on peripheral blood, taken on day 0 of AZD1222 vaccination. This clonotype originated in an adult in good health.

The CDR3 sequence is CATGTLGGSGNTIYF. The CDR3 nucleotides read TGTGCCACCGGGACGTTGGGAGGCTCTGGAAACACCATATATTTT. J is TRBJ1-3 and V is TRBV18, with D perhaps TRBD1 (5 bases). This CDR3 is built from 15 residues. V lost 10 bases and J lost 0, with 16 bases in between. CDR1 KGHSH and CDR2 LQKENI come from the germline V gene.